This paragraph covers one TCR beta chain sequence. Its antigen remains unidentified. Sequencing used immunoSEQ multiplex PCR; TCRdb keeps in-frame clones, though not all of them. The sample lists 45,000 to 60,000 clones; approximately 89% were seen once. The data were taken from a study of OX40 agonist ivuxolimab in advanced cancers. Study-level findings and limits: Relative to CD4+, CD8+ T cells held more expanded clones on average. Clonal expansion among partial responders at 0.1-3.0 mg/kg ranked near the lowest. The CD4+ and CD8+ T cells in the blood had expanded clonally by week 6 at 0.1 to 3.0 mg/kg.

Between the trimmed V and J ends, which lost 0 bases and 4 bases, there was a span of 9 bases. The CDR3 sequence is 14 residues long. CDR1 and CDR2 from the germline V gene are SGHTA and FQGNSA. Collection of blood occurred at baseline, at cycle 4 day 1, and at cycle 7 day 1. J is TRBJ1-2 and V is TRBV7-2, with D maybe TRBD1 (5 bases). The source of this sequence is an adult with an advanced solid tumor such as melanoma, head and neck, liver or kidney cancer. The sample was CD4+ or CD8+ T cells sorted from blood, taken in a trial of the OX40 agonist ivuxolimab. The DNA for the CDR3 is TGTGCCAGCAGCTTAGCAATGACAGCCTATGGCTACACCTTC. Translated, it gives CASSLAMTAYGYTF.